A single T cell receptor beta chain is shown here with its context. The assay was immunoSEQ multiplex PCR, and TCRdb's table has in-frame clones only and misses some. The sample contains tens of thousands of clones, 70% to 80% of which appear only once. Germline-derived CDR1 and CDR2 are SGHTA and FQGNSA. This CDR3 has 15 residues. The junction had 6 bases not matched to a gene; V was cut back by 3 bases and J by 6 bases. The data are from a study of blood T cell repertoires in COVID-19. The clonotype originates from a man between 60 and 75 years old with acute or convalescent COVID-19. The sample comprised peripheral blood. The J gene is TRBJ2-1, the V gene TRBV7-2; 9 bases fit TRBD1. CDR3 amino acids: CASSFTGGAGNEQFF. CDR3 DNA sequence: TGTGCCAGCAGCTTTACAGGGGGCGCAGGCAATGAGCAGTTCTTC.